Sequencing of this TCR beta chain was carried out in a study of beta chain features in type 1 diabetes. Study results and caveats: Within the patient group, naive, central memory and Treg TCRB repertoires appeared more similar to each other than within healthy donors.

There are a few counts of this clone. Antigen: not known. V lost 2 bases, J lost 2 bases, and 4 bases lay in between. Germline CDR1 and CDR2: SGHTA and FQGTGA. CDR3 length equals 12 residues. What was sequenced were expressed TCRB transcripts, since all of the isolated RNA had been reverse transcribed. The data were produced by immunoSEQ multiplex PCR, yet TCRdb's version contains in-frame clones alone and is incomplete. The data hold about 900,000 clones, with roughly a sixth observed a single time. This receptor was taken from a woman under 30 in good health. The chain links TRBV7-3 to TRBJ2-7, with no clear D. The specimen sequenced was naive CD4+ T cells from blood. CDR3 sequence: CASSLGAYEQYF. In DNA form, the CDR3 reads TGTGCCAGCAGCTTAGGAGCCTACGAGCAGTACTTC.